This TCR beta chain appears in the sequencing data of a study of T-cell reconstitution after alpha-beta-depleted transplantation in children. Study-wide results and limits: Reports say that about two months after transplant, the alpha-beta T cells came out of several hundred graft clones that had expanded. T-cell counts and diversity at one year post-transplant came mainly from newly produced T cells. The high TCRbeta diversity at day 60 in some patients came from surviving recipient T cells and thymic progenitors.

The V gene's germline CDR1 is SGHVS and CDR2 FQNEAQ. This CDR3 has 17 residues. The V gene lost 1 base and the J gene lost 0 bases, with 12 bases spanning the gap. Unique molecular identifiers were used to barcode this TCRbeta library. Each CDR3 protein is one row after TCRdb ran MiXCR on the PCR reads. The repertoire holds 450,000 to 550,000 distinct CDR3 sequences, with over 9.5% as singletons. Comments on this clonotype: As yet, its antigen is unknown.

The chain links TRBV7-8 to TRBJ2-2; D gene uncertain. The specimen was PBMCs, mostly from graft donor cells, collected 180 days after TCRalphabeta/CD19-depleted stem cell transplant. This TCR came from a female patient aged 2-9 years who had a stem cell transplant for aplastic anemia, so the T cells may come from the graft donor. CDR3 sequence: CASSLGVRRANTGELFF. The CDR3 nucleotides are TGTGCCAGCAGCTTAGGGGTTCGGAGAGCGAACACCGGGGAGCTGTTTTTT.